This T cell receptor beta chain was observed in a study of OX40 agonist ivuxolimab in advanced cancers. CDR1 is MNHNS and CDR2 is SASEGT in the germline V gene. V was clipped by 6 bases and J by 7 bases; unmatched bases: 9. The CDR3 has 15 residues. Clones were read by immunoSEQ multiplex PCR, and TCRdb kept only the in-frame ones, dropping some. The sample has 25,000 to 35,000 clones, 74% seen once; the top ten hold over 10%. This TCR derives from an adult with an advanced solid tumor such as melanoma, head and neck, liver or kidney cancer. Sequenced here: CD4+ or CD8+ T cells sorted from blood, sampled in a trial of the OX40 agonist ivuxolimab. The V and J genes are TRBV6-1 and TRBJ2-1; 10 bases line up with TRBD2. Written as DNA, the CDR3 is TGTGCCAGCAGCGAGATAGCGGGGGGAAAGAATGAGCAGTTCTTC. This translates into CASSEIAGGKNEQFF.